This TCR beta chain is from a study of T cells in Graves' hyperthyroidism and ophthalmopathy. The CDR3 covers 15 residues. V lost 7 bases and J lost 0, with 13 bases in between. CDR1 is WNHNN, CDR2 SYGVQD, per germline (reference sequence). Findings of the study overall: Blood also carried most thyroid clonotypes expanded above 0.001.

A word on this clonotype: What it binds is unknown.

Amplified TCR beta CDR3 regions came from RNA transcripts. When the TCR CDR3 underwent first-round RT-PCR, the HTBI primer set was used. MiXCR, run by TCRdb on the multiplex PCR reads, gives a single entry per CDR3 protein. This sample has about 560,000 distinct CDR3 sequences, with 13% to 15% found just once. V usage is TRBV10-1 and J usage is TRBJ1-5, with D unresolved. The clonotype originates from a woman aged 40 to 50 with Graves' hyperthyroidism. The specimen was blood. CDR3 protein: CASTLGIYSNQPQHF. In DNA form, the CDR3 reads TGCGCCAGCACCCTCGGGATTTATAGCAATCAGCCCCAGCATTTT.